The 24 T cell receptor beta chains reported below all come from one sample, sequenced in a study of T cells in women clearing cervical HPV infection. TCRdb's table, derived via immunoSEQ multiplex PCR, lists solely in-frame clones and lacks some. The sample has tens of thousands of clones. The sequenced material came from blood buffy coat. The source is a woman aged 18 to 75 with a cervical HPV16 infection that either progressed to CIN3+ or cleared (not recorded which).

Points on this clone: One end of the junction is discordant with germline, which a read error may explain. Read data end 3 residues before the CDR3 end; the end is taken from the germline J gene. Other DNA sequences in the sample encode the same CDR3. The chain employs TRBV2 and TRBJ1-3; the match to TRBD1 covers 9 bases. The CDR3 loop spans 15 amino acids. CDR1 is SNHLY and CDR2 is FYNNEI in the germline V gene. Here the CDR3 reads CASSVNRGPGNTIYF. The part of the CDR3 DNA that was read is TGTGCCAGCAGTGTAAACAGGGGGCCTGGAAACACT.

Worth noting for this clone: One junction end disagrees with the germline gene, perhaps due to a read error. Read data end 3 residues before the CDR3 end; the end is taken from the germline J gene. The chain is built from TRBV30 and TRBJ2-3; either TRBD1 or TRBD2 may fit D (5 bases each). CDR1 and CDR2 from the germline V gene are GTSNPN and SVGIG (reference sequence). CDR3 length: 14 amino acids. CDR3 sequence: CAGSVLNQGETQYF. CDR3 DNA (partial): TGTGCCGGGAGTGTACTAAACCAAGGGGAGACG.

About this clone itself: The observed sequence ends 3 residues before the CDR3 terminus, with the missing tail filled in from the germline J gene. The chain uses TRBV20-1 and TRBJ2-1; D is possibly TRBD2 (5 bases). The CDR3 spans 14 residues. V was clipped by 3 bases and J by 3 bases, with 12 bases between them. The germline V gene has CDR1 DFQATT and CDR2 SNEGSKA (reference sequence). CDR3 residues: CSARNAGLYNEQFF. The CDR3 bases that were read are TGCAGTGCTAGGAACGCGGGTCTCTACAATGAG.

Comment on this clone: The read terminates 3 residues before the CDR3 end, so the remaining end is supplied by the germline J gene. V gene TRBV20-1 combines with J gene TRBJ2-1; 13 bases fit TRBD2. Germline V gives CDR1 DFQATT, CDR2 SNEGSKA (reference sequence). The CDR3 covers 14 residues. The J segment lost 8 bases and the V segment lost 5 bases, leaving 6 bases of the junction unmatched. The DNA read from the CDR3 is TGCAGTGCTGTGACTAGCGGGAGGTCTGATGAG. Protein sequence: CSAVTSGRSDE. The full CDR3 protein is CSAVTSGRSDEQFF.

In the case of this clone: The sequence runs out 3 residues before the end of the CDR3; the remainder is reconstructed from the germline J gene. V usage is TRBV30 and J usage is TRBJ1-5; D unresolved. Germline V gives CDR1 GTSNPN, CDR2 SVGIG (reference sequence). The CDR3 runs 11 residues. V was shortened by 0 bases and J by 7 bases, with 4 bases between the two germline ends. The sequenced part of the CDR3 DNA is TGTGCCTGGAGTGTAGGGCAGCCC. It encodes CAWSVGQP. The full CDR3 reads CAWSVGQPQHF. The full variable domain, in which reference TRBV30 and TRBJ1-5 provide the parts outside the CDR3, is SQTIHQWPATLVQPVGSPLSLECTVEGTSNPNLYWYRQAAGRGLQLLFYSVGIGQISSEVPQNLSASRPQDRQFILSSKKLLLSDSGFYLCAWSVGQPQHFGDGTRLSIL.

As regards this clone: The read ends 3 residues early relative to the CDR3; the germline J gene fills the gap. The chain uses TRBV5-6 and TRBJ2-7, with D possibly being TRBD1 (5 bases). The CDR3 totals 15 residues. V was shortened by 4 bases and J by 2 bases, with 16 bases between the two germline ends. Germline V gives CDR1 SGHDT, CDR2 YYEEEE. The CDR3 reads CASSRQRSIPYEQYF. The CDR3 DNA, read in part, is TGTGCCAGCAGCCGACAGAGATCCATCCCCTACGAG.

As regards this clone: The read is 3 residues too short to cover the CDR3 end, so that end is filled in from the germline J gene. This chain links TRBV7-6 with TRBJ2-1; D possibly corresponds to TRBD2 (6 bases). Germline V lookup: CDR1 SGHVS, CDR2 FNYEAQ. V was trimmed by 5 bases and J by 8 bases, leaving 13 bases between them. The CDR3 has 13 residues. The covered CDR3 bases are TGTGCCAGCAGCCAGGGACTGGGCCATGAG. Its translation: CASSQGLGHE. The full CDR3 is CASSQGLGHEQFF.

The CDR3 DNA, read in part, is TGTGCCAGCAGAGCGATGCAGATCTCCGAG. It codes for CASRAMQISE. The whole CDR3 protein is CASRAMQISEQYF. The V gene is TRBV2, the J gene TRBJ2-7; D ambiguous. The read ends 3 residues before the CDR3 terminus; that terminus is restored from the germline J gene. In germline, CDR1 is SNHLY, CDR2 FYNNEI. This CDR3 has 13 amino acids. V lost 6 bases and J 6 bases, leaving 15 bases between the germline ends.

With respect to this clone: The read ends 3 residues shy of where the CDR3 ends; the end is completed using the germline J gene. This rearrangement joins TRBV7-2 to TRBJ2-3; D remains unclear. The CDR3 sequence is 14 residues long. Germline V gene sequence: CDR1 SGHTA, CDR2 FQGNSA. CDR3 DNA (partial): TGTGCCAGCAGCTTATTTTCTGATGTGAAGCCG. Amino acids: CASSLFSDVKP. The whole CDR3 is CASSLFSDVKPQYF.

The CDR3 spells CATSDFREGDTQYF. CDR3 DNA, as far as it was read: TGTGCCACCAGTGATTTCCGGGAGGGGGATACG. This sequence joins TRBV24-1 and TRBJ2-3; 8 nucleotides agree with TRBD2. The CDR3 end is not reached by the read, which stops 3 residues before it; the germline J gene fills it in. The CDR3 covers 14 residues. V lost 1 base and J lost 6; bases outside the gene matches: 2. Germline CDR1 and CDR2: KGHDR and SFDVKD.

CDR3 sequence reads: CASSLPGTSGGKETQYF. The part of the CDR3 DNA that was read is TGCGCCAGCAGCTTGCCCGGGACTAGCGGGGGGAAGGAGACC. The V gene is TRBV5-1, the J gene TRBJ2-5, with 15 bases fitting TRBD2. The CDR3 extends 3 residues past the end of the read, so its final part is completed from the germline J gene. With V trimmed by 1 base and J by 5 bases, 6 bases remained unmatched. Germline CDR1 SGHRS, CDR2 YFSETQ. The CDR3 covers 17 residues.

Points on this clone: The read halts 3 residues ahead of the CDR3 end, with the missing end drawn from the germline J gene. The rearrangement links TRBV4-1 to TRBJ2-7; D uncertain. Germline assignment: CDR1 MGHRA and CDR2 YSYEKL. The CDR3 is made up of 16 amino acids. V was clipped by 0 bases and J by 3 bases, with 15 bases between them. CDR3 amino acids: CASSQDVGAQYYEQYF. Partial CDR3 DNA: TGCGCCAGCAGCCAAGATGTGGGCGCCCAATACTACGAG.

Details on this clone: The sequence runs out 3 residues before the end of the CDR3; the remainder is reconstructed from the germline J gene. The V and J genes are TRBV6-1 and TRBJ1-2; TRBD1 matches at 7 bases. CDR3 length: 13 amino acids. Germline loops: CDR1 MNHNS, CDR2 SASEGT. This CDR3 is CASSERQGHDYTF. Incomplete CDR3 DNA: TGTGCCAGCAGTGAGAGACAGGGCCACGAC.

With respect to this clone: Read coverage stops 3 residues before the CDR3 terminus; the germline J gene supplies the remainder. The chain combines TRBV7-3 with TRBJ2-3; D not resolved. In germline, CDR1 is SGHTA, CDR2 FQGTGA. Trimming stripped 5 bases from V and 2 bases from J, with 11 bases between. This CDR3 region has 14 residues. CDR3 DNA (partial): TGTGCCAGCAGCGATCTTAAGGTCACAGATACG. Translated, it gives CASSDLKVTDT. The entire CDR3 sequence reads CASSDLKVTDTQYF.

Note on this clone: The sequence runs out 3 residues before the end of the CDR3; the remainder is reconstructed from the germline J gene. The chain carries TRBV20-1 and TRBJ2-6; TRBD2 matches 13 bases. In germline, CDR1 is DFQATT, CDR2 SNEGSKA (reference sequence). V lost 4 bases and J lost 0; bases outside the gene matches: 6. CDR3 length equals 18 residues. The CDR3 reads CSATPGLAGSSGANVLTF. The covered CDR3 bases are TGCAGTGCTACCCCGGGACTAGCGGGGTCCTCTGGGGCCAACGTC.

The CDR3 region is CSARAGIRGLNTEAFF. The part of the CDR3 DNA that was read is TGCAGTGCTAGAGCGGGTATACGAGGCCTGAACACTGAA. The V call is TRBV20-1, the J call TRBJ1-1; D unclear. The CDR3 end falls 3 residues outside the read, so it is completed with the germline J gene. Trimming cost V 1 base and J 0 bases, with 15 bases left between them. Germline lookup yields CDR1 DFQATT and CDR2 SNEGSKA (reference sequence). The CDR3 covers 16 residues.

As regards this clone: The read falls 3 residues short of the CDR3 end, and the missing part is taken from the germline J gene. Other DNA sequences from this sample encode an identical CDR3 as well. The chain carries TRBV18 and TRBJ1-2; a possible D gene is TRBD1 (6 bases). CDR1 is KGHSH and CDR2 is LQKENI in the germline V gene. This CDR3 is 17 amino acids long. This CDR3 reads CASSPPPRGGPPYDYTF. The covered CDR3 bases are TGTGCCAGCTCACCACCACCCCGTGGGGGCCCTCCCTACGAC.

CDR3 sequence: CASSPGQGATEAFF. The sequenced part of the CDR3 DNA is TGTGCCAGCTCACCGGGACAGGGGGCCACTGAA. This chain joins TRBV18 and TRBJ1-1; 12 nucleotides align to TRBD1. From the germline J gene comes the end of the CDR3, since the read stops 3 residues before it. The CDR3 sequence is 14 residues long. Germline values: CDR1 KGHSH, CDR2 LQKENI. V lost 3 bases to trimming and J lost 4 bases; unmatched junction nucleotides: 0. The entire variable domain, with the rest obtained from reference TRBV18 and TRBJ1-1, is as follows: NAGVMQNPRHLVRRRGQEARLRCSPMKGHSHVYWYRQLPEEGLKFMVYLQKENIIDESGMPKERFSAEFPKEGPSILRIQQVVRGDSAAYFCASSPGQGATEAFFGQGTRLTVV.

About this clone itself: The read is 3 residues too short to cover the CDR3 end, so that end is filled in from the germline J gene. The chain is built from TRBV7-2 and TRBJ2-1; D is perhaps TRBD1 (7 bases). Germline V gene data show CDR1 as SGHTA and CDR2 as FQGNSA. The CDR3 is made up of 14 amino acids. Trimming took 5 bases from V and 5 from J, leaving 13 bases between them. The sequenced CDR3 bases are TGTGCCAGCAGCCACCAGGGGGGCCACAATGAG. It encodes CASSHQGGHNE. The whole CDR3 is CASSHQGGHNEQFF.

Turning to this clone: The missing CDR3 end, 3 residues past where the read stops, is filled in from the germline J gene. The gene calls are TRBV10-3 and TRBJ2-5, with 10 bases identical to TRBD2. This CDR3 region has 14 residues. Trimming at V came to 10 bases and at J to 2 bases, leaving 7 bases not matched to a gene. Germline V gives CDR1 ENHRY, CDR2 SYGVKD. Here the CDR3 reads CATGSGRLQETQYF. CDR3 bases read: TGTGCCACGGGTAGCGGGAGGCTTCAAGAGACC.

Points on this clone: The sequence runs out 3 residues before the end of the CDR3; the remainder is reconstructed from the germline J gene. V gene TRBV5-6 combines with J gene TRBJ1-1; D unclear. The V and J ends lost 5 bases and 1 base respectively, with 9 bases between them. CDR3 length equals 13 residues. The germline gives CDR1 SGHDT, CDR2 YYEEEE. CDR3 bases read: TGTGCCAGCAGAGCCGGGTCGAACACTGAA. It encodes CASRAGSNTE. The whole CDR3 reads CASRAGSNTEAFF.

Points on this clone: Read coverage stops 3 residues before the CDR3 terminus; the germline J gene supplies the remainder. This chain connects TRBV7-9 to TRBJ1-1, with a tentative D call TRBD1 (5 bases). From germline, CDR1 is SEHNR and CDR2 FQNEAQ (reference sequence). This CDR3 has 15 amino acids. The CDR3 bases that were read are TGTGCCAGCAGCCCCGGGATAGCGGGGCAAGAGACA. This encodes CASSPGIAGQET. The full CDR3 protein is CASSPGIAGQETAFF.

To note about this clone: The read ends 3 residues shy of where the CDR3 ends; the end is completed using the germline J gene. The J gene is TRBJ1-4, the V gene TRBV20-1, with 7 bases matching TRBD1. The CDR3 loop spans 13 amino acids. With 3 bases clipped from V and 4 bases from J, the junction kept 2 bases outside the gene matches. Germline loops: CDR1 DFQATT, CDR2 SNEGSKA (reference sequence). CDR3 DNA, as far as it was read: TGCAGTGCTAGTGACAGGGTTAATGAAAAA. Its protein is CSASDRVNEK. The CDR3, in full, reads CSASDRVNEKLFF.

In the case of this clone: Compared with germline, one end of the junction differs, possibly owing to a read error. The read stops 3 residues short of the end of the CDR3; the missing end is completed from the germline J gene. The chain links TRBV14 to TRBJ2-3; 12 positions agree with TRBD2. Germline CDR1 and CDR2: SGHDN and FVKESK. This CDR3 comprises 16 residues. The CDR3 sequence is CASSQETSGSSETQYF. The covered CDR3 bases are TGTGCCAGCAGCCAAGAGACTAGCGGGAGCTCAGAGACG.